The present T cell receptor beta chain was sequenced within a study of blood T cell repertoires in COVID-19. Study overall: Samples taken during acute and convalescent COVID-19 were collected in the United States, Italy and Spain.

As originally analysed: Reference gene primer amplification in the assay estimated nucleated cell counts. TCRdb's copy holds only in-frame clones and misses some; the assay was immunoSEQ multiplex PCR. That table is the source of V, J and clone size, and D and trimming were worked out from the DNA. The table lists hundreds of thousands of clones, approximately 90% of them singletons. The CDR3 contains 19 residues. Germline values: CDR1 MNHEY, CDR2 SMNVEV (reference sequence). Trimming left V 2 bases short and J 4 bases short, with 24 bases between. Those enrolled, adults aged roughly 18 to 89 years, came from around 25 US areas. In assigning cohorts, the study relied on participant-reported clinical history.

The rearrangement links TRBV27 to TRBJ1-5, with D perhaps TRBD1 (6 bases). The TCR originated in a woman aged 18-30 years with acute COVID-19. Source material: PBMCs or T cells enriched from blood (not recorded which). The CDR3 reads CASSLRPQEGGAANQPQHF. DNA of the CDR3: TGTGCCAGCAGTTTACGCCCCCAGGAGGGGGGGGCCGCGAATCAGCCCCAGCATTTT.